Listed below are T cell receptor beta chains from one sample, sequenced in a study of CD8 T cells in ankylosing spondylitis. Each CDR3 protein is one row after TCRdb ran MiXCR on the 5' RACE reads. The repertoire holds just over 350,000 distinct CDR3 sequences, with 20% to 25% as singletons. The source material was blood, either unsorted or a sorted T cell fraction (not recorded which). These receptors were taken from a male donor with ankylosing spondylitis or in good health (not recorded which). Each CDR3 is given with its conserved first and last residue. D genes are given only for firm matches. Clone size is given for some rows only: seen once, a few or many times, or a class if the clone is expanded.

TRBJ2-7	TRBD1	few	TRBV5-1	TGCGCCAGCAGCTTGGGACAGGGGAACGACGAGCAGTACTTC	CASSLGQGNDEQYF
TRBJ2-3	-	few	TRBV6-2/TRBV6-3	TGTGCCAGCAGTGGGAACGGGGCACCAGATACGCAGTATTTT	CASSGNGAPDTQYF
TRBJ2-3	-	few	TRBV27	TGTGCCAGCAGTTTATCAGGGCCGCCAGATACGCAGTATTTT	CASSLSGPPDTQYF
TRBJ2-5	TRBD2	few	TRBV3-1	TGTGCCAGCAGTTCAATCGGGGGGGCCCAAGAGACCCAGTACTTC	CASSSIGGAQETQYF
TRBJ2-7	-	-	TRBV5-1	TGCGCCAGCAGCGCCCGGGACGGGAGCTCCTACGAGCAGTACTTC	CASSARDGSSYEQYF
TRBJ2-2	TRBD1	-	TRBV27	TGTGCCAGCAGTTTATGGTCTCGGTTGGGGACAGGGGACACCGGGGAGCTGTTTTTT	CASSLWSRLGTGDTGELFF
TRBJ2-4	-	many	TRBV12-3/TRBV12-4	TGTGCCAGCAGCCAGGACCCCCGGGACATTCAGTACTTC	CASSQDPRDIQYF
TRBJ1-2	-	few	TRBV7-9	TGTGCCAGCAGCCGGGACATCAGGGGCTACACCTTC	CASSRDIRGYTF
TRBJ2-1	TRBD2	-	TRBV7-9	TGTGCCAGCAGCTTAATTGTGAGCGGGGGCTCCGCCAATGAGCAGTTCTTC	CASSLIVSGGSANEQFF
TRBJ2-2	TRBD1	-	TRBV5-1	TGCGCCAGCAGCTTGAGGGACAGGGGGACCGGGGAGCTGTTTTTT	CASSLRDRGTGELFF
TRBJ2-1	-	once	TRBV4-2	TGTGCCAGCAGCCAAGGGGGGCGCTTCAATGAGCAGTTCTTC	CASSQGGRFNEQFF
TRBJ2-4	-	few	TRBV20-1	TGCAGTGCTAGGCCTAGCGCGCAAAACATTCAGTACTTC	CSARPSAQNIQYF
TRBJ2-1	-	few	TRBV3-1	TGTGCCAGCAGCCCTAGTTGGCGGGGGCATAGGTCCTACAATGAGCAGTTCTTC	CASSPSWRGHRSYNEQFF
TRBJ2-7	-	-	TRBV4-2	TGTGCCAGCAGCCAACCGGGACAAGCCTACGAGCAGTACTTC	CASSQPGQAYEQYF
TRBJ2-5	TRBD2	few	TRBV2	TGTGCCAGCAGTGATGGGACTAGAAAAGAGACCCAGTACTTC	CASSDGTRKETQYF
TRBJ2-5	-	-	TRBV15	TGTGCCACCAGCAGAGGCGAGCACACCCAGTACTTC	CATSRGEHTQYF
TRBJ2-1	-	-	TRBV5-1	TGCGCCAGCAGCTCTCCCGGGCGGGACGCAAGTGAGCAGTTCTTC	CASSSPGRDASEQFF
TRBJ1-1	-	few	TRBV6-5	TGTGCCAGCAGTTACTCGTTGGCTTACAAAGCTTTCTTT	CASSYSLAYKAFF
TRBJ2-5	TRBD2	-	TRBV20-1	TGCAGTGCTAGAGCCTTCAGCGGGGGGCTAGAGACCCAGTACTTC	CSARAFSGGLETQYF
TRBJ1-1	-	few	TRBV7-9	TGTGCCAGCAGCGGCGCATCGAACACTGAAGCTTTCTTT	CASSGASNTEAFF
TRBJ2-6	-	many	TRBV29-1	TGCAGCGTTGTGGGGGGACAACCCTCTGGGGCCAACGTCCTGACTTTC	CSVVGGQPSGANVLTF
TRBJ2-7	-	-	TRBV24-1	TGTGCCACCAGTGACCCGGGACACCCCTACGAGCAGTACTTC	CATSDPGHPYEQYF
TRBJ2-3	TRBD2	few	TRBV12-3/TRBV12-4	TGTGCCAGCAGTTTAGGGACTAGCGGGAGAGCGGATACGCAGTATTTT	CASSLGTSGRADTQYF
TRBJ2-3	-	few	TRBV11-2	TGTGCCAGCAGCCCCGGGACCTACACAGATACGCAGTATTTT	CASSPGTYTDTQYF
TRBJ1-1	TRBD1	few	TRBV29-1	TGCAGCGTTACCTCCCCCGACAGGGAAGGATCCGAGGCTTTCTTT	CSVTSPDREGSEAFF
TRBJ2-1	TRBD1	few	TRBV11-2	TGTGCCAGCAGCCGCACAGGGGGCACCTACAATGAGCAGTTCTTC	CASSRTGGTYNEQFF
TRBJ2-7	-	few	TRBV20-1	TGCAGTGCTAGTCCACGGGGCATTTTCGGCGAGCAGTACTTC	CSASPRGIFGEQYF
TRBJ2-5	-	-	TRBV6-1	TGTGCCAGCAGTCCCCTAGGGGGAGAGACCCAGTACTTC	CASSPLGGETQYF